A single sample is the source of the 32 T cell receptor beta chains below, sequenced in a study of blood T cells in healthy people across ages. A second about 7 to 11 cycle PCR used barcoded and J-beta primers. TCRdb reanalysed the 5' RACE reads using MiXCR and keeps one entry per CDR3 protein. The sample holds nearly 800,000 distinct CDR3 sequences, 20% to 25% seen once. These same records also appear under a second study, on T cells of mothers and their children.

Material for sequencing was blood. These receptors were taken from a boy aged 5-17 years in good health.

In its sample, this clonotype was seen a few times. This chain uses TRBV5-5 with TRBJ2-7, with TRBD1 as a possible D gene (7 bases). The V end was cut by 3 bases, the J end by 5 bases, with 18 bases between. The germline gives CDR1 SGHKS, CDR2 YYEKEE (reference sequence). This CDR3 contains 15 residues. The CDR3 sequence: CASSSDREEYNEQYF. The CDR3 nucleotides are TGTGCCAGCAGCTCTGACAGGGAGGAGTACAACGAGCAGTACTTC.

J is TRBJ2-6 and V is TRBV28; no clear D gene. Trimming cost V 3 bases and J 4 bases, with 7 bases left between them. The CDR3 runs 14 residues. From germline, CDR1 is MDHEN and CDR2 SYDVKM. In DNA, the CDR3 is TGTGCCAGCAGTTTGACAACAGGGGCCAACGTCCTGACTTTC. Residues: CASSLTTGANVLTF.

This clonotype was found a few times. The rearrangement links TRBV20-1 to TRBJ2-7, with a weak D call TRBD2 (5 bases). The V end was cut by 0 bases, the J end by 4 bases, with 7 bases between. From germline, CDR1 is DFQATT and CDR2 SNEGSKA (reference sequence). This CDR3 comprises 12 residues. This CDR3 is CSARDSGYEQYF. In nucleotides, the CDR3 is TGCAGTGCTAGAGATTCGGGGTACGAGCAGTACTTC.

With respect to this clonotype: One junction end does not reproduce the germline sequence, and a read error may be involved. The gene calls are TRBV15 and TRBJ2-1, with 9 bases that match TRBD1. CDR3 size: 15 residues. Germline V CDR1 and CDR2: LNHNV, YYDKDF (reference sequence). The CDR3: CTTSRPGTGYNEQFF. The CDR3 nucleotides read TGTACCACCAGCAGACCCGGGACAGGGTACAATGAGCAGTTCTTC.

The chain is built from TRBV7-6 and TRBJ2-5; TRBD2 aligns across 8 bases. This CDR3 spans 15 amino acids. V gave up 5 bases and J gave up 7 bases; unmatched junction bases: 12. Germline CDR1 reads SGHVS; CDR2 reads FNYEAQ. CDR3 protein: CASSGALTSEGTQYF. CDR3 nucleotides: TGTGCCAGCAGCGGAGCCCTGACTAGCGAAGGGACCCAGTACTTC.

This clonotype was observed a few times. V gene TRBV9 combines with J gene TRBJ2-5, with a weak D call TRBD2 (6 bases). This CDR3 is built from 13 residues. The V and J ends lost 3 bases and 4 bases respectively, with 10 bases between them. Germline V gives CDR1 SGDLS, CDR2 YYNGEE. CDR3 region: CASSGGEIETQYF. CDR3 DNA: TGTGCCAGCAGCGGGGGGGAGATAGAGACCCAGTACTTC.

This chain uses TRBV6-2 or TRBV6-3 with TRBJ2-5; D gene unclear. The germline V and J ends were trimmed by 8 bases and 1 base, with 11 bases remaining between them. The germline CDR1 and CDR2 sequences are MNHEY and SVGEGT. The CDR3 is 13 residues long. CDR3 DNA sequence: TGTGCCAGCCAATGGGATTTCCAAGAGACCCAGTACTTC. Translated, it gives CASQWDFQETQYF.

This chain connects TRBV24-1 to TRBJ1-2, with D possibly matching TRBD1 (5 bases). The CDR3 has 14 amino acids. The V end lost 4 bases, the J end lost 11 bases, and 19 bases lay between the germline ends. The V gene's germline CDR1 is KGHDR and CDR2 SFDVKD. The CDR3 is CATSDGMIQETYTF. For the CDR3, the DNA is TGTGCCACCAGTGACGGAATGATACAGGAAACATACACCTTC.

Ten or more counts support this clonotype. The chain joins TRBV7-9 to TRBJ2-5; 7 nucleotides match TRBD1. The V gene's germline CDR1 is SEHNR and CDR2 FQNEAQ (reference sequence). The ends lost 1 base at V and 2 bases at J; junction bases unmatched: 13. CDR3 size: 18 residues. CDR3 sequence: CASSLGGLGDRLQETQYF. In DNA, the CDR3 is TGTGCCAGCAGCTTAGGAGGTTTGGGGGACAGACTACAAGAGACCCAGTACTTC.

This chain connects TRBV20-1 to TRBJ2-5, with D hard to call. V was cut by 0 bases and J by 2 bases, with 13 bases left in between. The CDR3 extends over 15 amino acids. Germline CDR1 reads DFQATT; CDR2 reads SNEGSKA (reference sequence). The DNA for the CDR3 is TGCAGTGCTAGAGATTATACGAGGCCGCAAGAGACCCAGTACTTC. Its translation: CSARDYTRPQETQYF.

The chain is built from TRBV29-1 and TRBJ2-5; D may be TRBD1 or TRBD2 (6 bases each). The end of the DNA is better explained by TRBJ2-1, so the J call may be wrong. The germline CDR1 and CDR2 sequences are SQVTM and ANQGSEA. CDR3 length: 11 amino acids. CDR3: CSVLRGVEQFF. The CDR3 DNA follows: TGCAGCGTTCTTAGGGGGGTGGAGCAGTTCTTC.

A few counts support this clonotype. The genes are TRBV12-3 or TRBV12-4 and TRBJ2-5; TRBD1 aligns across 12 bases. The CDR3 runs to 18 residues. The V and J ends lost 5 bases and 5 bases, in that order; junction bases with no gene match: 15. CDR3 residues: CASSPTGTGGEFRETQYF. The DNA of the CDR3 is TGTGCCAGCAGTCCCACCGGGACAGGGGGCGAGTTTAGGGAGACCCAGTACTTC.

This clonotype has just a few counts. V and J are TRBV6-5 and TRBJ2-5, with 7 bases lining up with TRBD1. Germline lookup yields CDR1 MNHEY and CDR2 SVGAGI. This CDR3 is 15 amino acids long. J gave up 1 base and V 2 bases, and 4 bases lay outside the gene matches. CDR3 in amino acids: CASSYTWDSQETQYF. The CDR3 region has the DNA TGTGCCAGCAGTTACACATGGGACAGCCAAGAGACCCAGTACTTC.

The chain links TRBV5-1 to TRBJ1-3; tentative D call: TRBD1 (5 bases). The CDR3 runs 15 residues. In germline, CDR1 is SGHRS, CDR2 YFSETQ. Trimming cost V 2 bases and J 4 bases, with 13 bases left between them. CDR3 residues: CASSLEGTVGNTIYF. DNA of the CDR3: TGCGCCAGCAGCTTAGAGGGGACCGTAGGAAACACCATATATTTT.

The V and J genes are TRBV6-5 and TRBJ2-1; TRBD1 matches at 7 bases. The CDR3 is made up of 15 amino acids. CDR1 is MNHEY, CDR2 SVGAGI, per germline. With V trimmed by 6 bases and J by 5 bases, 10 bases remained unmatched. The CDR3 loop reads CASRLTGVGNNEQFF. As DNA, the CDR3 is TGTGCCAGCAGGCTAACAGGGGTGGGAAACAATGAGCAGTTCTTC.

In its sample, this clonotype was seen a few times. The rearrangement uses TRBV12-3 or TRBV12-4 and TRBJ1-2; tentatively, D is TRBD1 (5 bases). The CDR3 is 16 amino acids. V lost 3 bases and J 8 bases, leaving 22 bases between the germline ends. As DNA, the CDR3 is TGTGCCAGCAGTTTCCCCGGGAGGGGAGGCAGTGAAGGCTACACCTTC. This gives the protein CASSFPGRGGSEGYTF.

The V and J genes are TRBV29-1 and TRBJ2-3; TRBD2 is a possible D gene (6 bases). The CDR3 is made up of 16 amino acids. Per germline, CDR1 SQVTM and CDR2 ANQGSEA. Trimming cost V 1 base and J 0 bases, with 14 bases left between them. The CDR3 sequence: CSVEAESSASTDTQYF. CDR3 DNA: TGCAGCGTTGAAGCGGAGTCTAGCGCCAGCACAGATACGCAGTATTTT.

A few counts support this clonotype. This chain connects TRBV28 to TRBJ2-2, with 7 bases matching TRBD1. This CDR3 has 13 residues. V shed 8 bases and J 5 bases; nucleotides not matched to a gene: 5. In germline, CDR1 is MDHEN, CDR2 SYDVKM. CDR3 sequence reads: CASRQGLTGELFF. CDR3 coding DNA: TGTGCCAGCCGACAGGGATTGACCGGGGAGCTGTTTTTT.

The J gene is TRBJ2-7, the V gene TRBV6-1, with TRBD2 matching 7 bases. Germline CDR1 is MNHNS and CDR2 is SASEGT. This CDR3 spans 16 amino acids. The V and J ends lost 3 bases and 2 bases, in that order; junction bases with no gene match: 10. CDR3 in amino acids: CASSDREGDSTYEQYV. CDR3 nucleotides: TGTGCCAGCAGTGACAGGGAGGGAGACTCAACCTACGAGCAGTACGTC.

This rearrangement joins TRBV7-6 to TRBJ2-1; 11 bases fit TRBD2. The CDR3 spans 17 residues. V was pared by 1 base and J by 4 bases, with 6 bases of the junction left unmatched. Germline V CDR1 and CDR2: SGHVS, FNYEAQ. In DNA form, the CDR3 reads TGTGCCAGCAGCTTAGGGCCTAGCGGGGGGAGTTACAATGAGCAGTTCTTC. Amino acid sequence: CASSLGPSGGSYNEQFF.

V and J are TRBV6-5 and TRBJ2-1, with TRBD1 as a possible D gene (6 bases). The V gene's germline CDR1 is MNHEY and CDR2 SVGAGI. The CDR3 has 15 amino acids. V gave up 6 bases and J gave up 4 bases, with 16 bases separating them. CDR3: CASSPPRGDYNEQFF. The CDR3 region has the DNA TGTGCCAGCAGCCCACCCAGGGGCGATTACAATGAGCAGTTCTTC.

The chain links TRBV15 to TRBJ1-2; 7 bases line up with TRBD1. J gave up 6 bases and V 5 bases, and 9 bases lay outside the gene matches. Germline-derived CDR1 and CDR2 are LNHNV and YYDKDF (reference sequence). The CDR3 covers 14 residues. CDR3 loop: CATSARTGIHGYTF. The CDR3 DNA reads TGTGCCACCAGCGCTCGGACAGGAATCCATGGCTACACCTTC.

V gene TRBV5-1 combines with J gene TRBJ2-5; D assignment may be TRBD1 or TRBD2 (5 bases each). Trimming cost V 4 bases and J 7 bases, with 14 bases left between them. CDR3 size: 13 residues. CDR1 SGHRS and CDR2 YFSETQ come from the germline V gene. This chain's CDR3 is CASSRDGNGTQYF. The DNA of the CDR3 is TGCGCCAGCAGCAGGGACGGAAACGGGACCCAGTACTTC.

This chain joins TRBV5-5 and TRBJ2-5; no firm D call. Gene TRBJ2-1 matches the end of the DNA better, so the J call may be wrong. The CDR3 has 13 residues. The germline gives CDR1 SGHKS, CDR2 YYEKEE (reference sequence). As DNA, the CDR3 is TGTGCCAGCAGCACTCGCAACCTTAATGAGCAGTTCTTC. This translates into CASSTRNLNEQFF.

The chain employs TRBV7-2 and TRBJ1-1; D not certain. V lost 5 bases and J lost 4, with 14 bases in between. The CDR3 is 14 amino acids. Germline-derived CDR1 and CDR2 are SGHTA and FQGNSA. The CDR3 sequence: CASSRSGLGTEAFF. The CDR3 bases are TGTGCCAGCAGCCGATCGGGTTTGGGCACTGAAGCTTTCTTT.

This clonotype was detected only a few times. V is TRBV20-1 and J is TRBJ2-7; 10 positions match TRBD2. The J call is uncertain, as TRBJ2-5 better fits the DNA end. Germline assignment: CDR1 DFQATT and CDR2 SNEGSKA (reference sequence). This CDR3 spans 17 amino acids. The CDR3 protein is CSARLPPLAGVRETQYF. The CDR3 DNA reads TGCAGTGCTAGACTTCCTCCCCTAGCGGGGGTGAGGGAGACCCAGTACTTC.

DNA for the CDR3: TGTGCCACATCAGCAAACTATGGCTACACCTTC. Its translation is CATSANYGYTF. The chain uses TRBV12-3 or TRBV12-4 and TRBJ1-2; D is unresolved. V dropped 10 bases and J dropped 2 bases, with 8 bases sitting between them. The CDR3 sequence is 11 residues long.

The rearrangement links TRBV28 to TRBJ2-4; 10 positions match TRBD1. Germline trimming cut 5 bases from V and 8 bases from J; bases unmatched to any gene: 9. There are 15 residues in the CDR3. Germline V CDR1 and CDR2: MDHEN, SYDVKM. CDR3: CASSPSDRGRDIQYF. The CDR3 region has the DNA TGTGCCAGCAGTCCCTCGGACAGGGGGAGGGACATTCAGTACTTC.

This clonotype was seen a handful of times. The V gene is TRBV18, the J gene TRBJ2-5; D might be TRBD2 (5 bases). Per the germline V gene, CDR1 is KGHSH and CDR2 is LQKENI. V was shortened by 5 bases and J by 2 bases, with 12 bases between the two germline ends. The CDR3 runs to 14 residues. Written as DNA, the CDR3 is TGTGCCAGCTCATTTTCGGGGAAACAAGAGACCCAGTACTTC. It encodes CASSFSGKQETQYF.

This sequence joins TRBV29-1 and TRBJ2-4; D remains ambiguous. Germline lookup yields CDR1 SQVTM and CDR2 ANQGSEA. V gave up 5 bases and J gave up 3 bases, with 8 bases separating them. The CDR3 loop spans 12 amino acids. The chain's CDR3 is CSVRVDKNIQYF. The CDR3, as DNA: TGCAGCGTTCGGGTTGACAAAAACATTCAGTACTTC.

This clonotype was detected a few times. This chain links TRBV7-8 with TRBJ1-1; possibly TRBD1 for D (5 bases). The CDR3 loop spans 15 amino acids. V shed 3 bases and J shed 4 bases, with 15 bases lying between them. From germline, CDR1 is SGHVS and CDR2 FQNEAQ. This CDR3 is CASSLGITGFTEAFF. For the CDR3, the DNA is TGTGCCAGCAGCTTGGGGATAACAGGCTTCACTGAAGCTTTCTTT.

V is TRBV4-2 and J is TRBJ2-5, with 8 positions matching TRBD2. This CDR3 is built from 17 residues. The trim removed 1 base at V and 1 base at J, leaving 8 bases unmatched. From germline, CDR1 is LGHNA and CDR2 YNFKEQ. Here the CDR3 reads CASSQVGAGVAQETQYF. In DNA form, the CDR3 reads TGTGCCAGCAGCCAAGTTGGAGCGGGAGTTGCCCAAGAGACCCAGTACTTC.